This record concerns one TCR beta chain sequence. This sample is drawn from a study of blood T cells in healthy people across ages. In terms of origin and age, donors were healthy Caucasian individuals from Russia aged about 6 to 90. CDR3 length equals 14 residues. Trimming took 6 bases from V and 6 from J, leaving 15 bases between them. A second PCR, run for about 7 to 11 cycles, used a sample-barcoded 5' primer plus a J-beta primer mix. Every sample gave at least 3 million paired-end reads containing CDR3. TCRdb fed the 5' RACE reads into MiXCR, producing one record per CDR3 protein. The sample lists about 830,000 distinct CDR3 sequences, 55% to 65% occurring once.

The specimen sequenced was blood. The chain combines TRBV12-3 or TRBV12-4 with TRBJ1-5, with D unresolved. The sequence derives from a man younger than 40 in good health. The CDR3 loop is CASSEVTVGQPQHF. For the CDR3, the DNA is TGTGCCAGCAGCGAGGTAACGGTTGGTCAGCCCCAGCATTTT.